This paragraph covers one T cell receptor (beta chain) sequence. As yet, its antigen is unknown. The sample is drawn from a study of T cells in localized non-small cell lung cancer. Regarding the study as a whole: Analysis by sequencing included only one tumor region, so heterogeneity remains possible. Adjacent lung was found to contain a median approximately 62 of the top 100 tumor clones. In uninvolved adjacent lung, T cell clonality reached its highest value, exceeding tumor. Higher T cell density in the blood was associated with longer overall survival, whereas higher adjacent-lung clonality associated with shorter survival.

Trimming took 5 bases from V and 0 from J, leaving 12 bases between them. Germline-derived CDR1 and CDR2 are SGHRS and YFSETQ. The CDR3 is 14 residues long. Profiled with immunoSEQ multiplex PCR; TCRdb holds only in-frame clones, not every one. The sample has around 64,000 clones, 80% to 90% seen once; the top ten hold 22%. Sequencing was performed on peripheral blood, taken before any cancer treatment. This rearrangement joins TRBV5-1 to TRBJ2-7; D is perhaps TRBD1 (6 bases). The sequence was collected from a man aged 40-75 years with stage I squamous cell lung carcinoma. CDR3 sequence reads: CASREDRSSYEQYF. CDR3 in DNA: TGCGCCAGCAGAGAAGACAGGAGCTCCTACGAGCAGTACTTC. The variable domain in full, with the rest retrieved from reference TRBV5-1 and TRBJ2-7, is KAGVTQTPRYLIKTRGQQVTLSCSPISGHRSVSWYQQTPGQGLQFLFEYFSETQRNKGNFPGRFSGRQFSNSRSEMNVSTLELGDSALYLCASREDRSSYEQYFGPGTRLTVT.